These T cell receptor beta chains were read from a single sample in a study of cytotoxic CD8 clonotypes in ibrutinib-treated CLL. Using immunoSEQ multiplex PCR, the repertoire was profiled, and TCRdb retains in-frame clones only, with some absent. The top ten clones hold around a quarter of a sample with 130,000 or so clones, roughly 80% of them seen once. The sample in question was PBMCs, obtained after 12 months of ibrutinib treatment. The receptors shown here come from a human donor with chronic lymphocytic leukemia. Each CDR3 is given with its conserved first and last residue. Each record gives: J gene, V gene, CDR3 protein.

>TRBJ2-7|TRBV7-9
CASSFASRDWGEQYF
>TRBJ2-5|TRBV5-1
CASSLGLAGVETQYF
>TRBJ1-6|TRBV5-1
CASRGYNSPLHF
>TRBJ2-2|TRBV10-2
CAIRDRANTGELFF
>TRBJ2-3|TRBV18
CASSPGQGLSDTQYF
>TRBJ2-7|TRBV4-2
CASSPQRGRYEQYF
>TRBJ1-1|TRBV7-9
CASSLTEVNTEAFF
>TRBJ2-7|TRBV6-5
CASSRTSGPTYEQYF
>TRBJ2-1|TRBV7-9
CASSLYRENFDEQFF
>TRBJ2-2|TRBV19
CASSSRQGTNTGELFF
>TRBJ1-4|TRBV5-1
CASSLNRASNEKLFF
>TRBJ2-3|TRBV9
CASSPEALLDTQYF
>TRBJ2-7|TRBV18
CASSPRKANSYEQYF
>TRBJ1-2|TRBV23-1
CASSQQTGYINYGYTF
>TRBJ2-1|TRBV9
CASSVVDRESYNEQFF
>TRBJ1-5|TRBV6-5
CASSSQGLGQPQHF
>TRBJ2-2|TRBV6-5
CASSYSGGGQGGELFF
>TRBJ1-1|TRBV18
CASSPQGSNTEAFF
>TRBJ1-4|TRBV2
CASTQPGQAEKLFF
>TRBJ2-3|TRBV30
CAWSKGVFETQYF
>TRBJ1-3|TRBV28
CASSTIGRSGNTIYF
>TRBJ2-1|TRBV9
CASRRGGTSYNEQFF
>TRBJ2-3|TRBV9
CASSVSGTSTDTQYF
>TRBJ2-5|TRBV7-3
CASSPGQGRGETQYF
>TRBJ1-2|TRBV18
CASSPQGQGHTF
>TRBJ2-1|TRBV7-2
CASSETGVVTMSEQFF
>TRBJ2-7|TRBV13
CASSLAVPSPQYF
>TRBJ1-5|TRBV30
CAWSTGFDQPQHF
>TRBJ1-2|TRBV11-1
CASSLDRVSGYTF
>TRBJ2-7|TRBV7-9
CASSPDGAYEQYF
>TRBJ1-4|TRBV7-6
CASSLGTVGVGEKLFF
>TRBJ1-3|TRBV7-2
CASSVDSFTGNTIYF